This T cell receptor (beta chain) was sequenced for a study of response to subunit inactivated influenza vaccine. Germline V gene lookup returns CDR1 SGHAT and CDR2 FQNNGV. Deletions cut 3 bases from V and 2 bases from J, with 14 bases between. The CDR3 sequence is 15 residues long. TCRdb redid the calling of the RT-PCR reads with MiXCR, one entry per CDR3 protein. The repertoire includes 500,000 to 600,000 distinct CDR3 sequences, approximately 12% of them detected once, and around 13% sits in the top ten. Study-wide points: Each seasonal influenza vaccination, the authors suggested, recruits few new T cells.

The sample holds a few counts of this clonotype. Its antigen is undetermined. This sequence originates from a man aged 45 to 65 who received an inactivated influenza vaccine. Sequences were derived from PBMCs from blood, sampled 45 days after vaccination. J is TRBJ2-7 and V is TRBV11-2, with TRBD2 as a possible D gene (6 bases). CDR3 protein: CASSLGRGPTYEQYF. For the CDR3, the DNA is TGTGCCAGCAGCTTGGGGCGGGGACCTACCTACGAGCAGTACTTC.